The T cell receptor beta chain under discussion was sequenced for a study of cytomegalovirus exposure and HLA in healthy donors. Healthy people donating bone marrow made up the donors. The PCR contained 60 Vbeta and 13 Jbeta primers. Profiling relied on immunoSEQ multiplex PCR, and the TCRdb table lists in-frame clones only, not all of them. Of 100,000 to 150,000 clones in the sample, about 83% were seen once. Sequenced: PBMCs. The sequence derives from a woman aged 30 to 39 in good health and CMV-seronegative.

CDR3 amino acids: CASSLAGNTEAFF. CDR3 in DNA: TGTGCCAGCAGCTTAGCCGGGAACACTGAAGCTTTCTTT. The chain is built from TRBV11-3 and TRBJ1-1, with no clear D. The CDR3 spans 13 residues. Trimming left V 1 base short and J 1 base short, with 4 bases between. Germline V gene lookup returns CDR1 SGHNT and CDR2 YENEEA.